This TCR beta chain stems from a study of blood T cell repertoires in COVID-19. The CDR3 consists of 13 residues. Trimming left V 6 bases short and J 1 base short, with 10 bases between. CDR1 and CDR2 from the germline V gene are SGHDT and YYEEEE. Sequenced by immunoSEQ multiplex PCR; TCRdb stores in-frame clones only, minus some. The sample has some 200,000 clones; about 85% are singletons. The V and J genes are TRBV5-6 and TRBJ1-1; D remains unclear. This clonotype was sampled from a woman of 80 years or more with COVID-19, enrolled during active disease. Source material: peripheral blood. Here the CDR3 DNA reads TGTGCCAGCAACTCGGGGAAGAACACTGAAGCTTTCTTT. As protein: CASNSGKNTEAFF.